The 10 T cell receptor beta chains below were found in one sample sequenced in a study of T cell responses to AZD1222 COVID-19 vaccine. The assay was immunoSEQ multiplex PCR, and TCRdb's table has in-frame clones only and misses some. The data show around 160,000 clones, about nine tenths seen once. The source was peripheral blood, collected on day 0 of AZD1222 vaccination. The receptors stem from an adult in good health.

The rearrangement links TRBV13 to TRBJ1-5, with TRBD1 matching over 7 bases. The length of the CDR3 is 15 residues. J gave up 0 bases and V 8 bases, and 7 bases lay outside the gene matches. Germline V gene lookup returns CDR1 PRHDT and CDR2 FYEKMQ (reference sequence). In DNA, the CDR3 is TGTGCCAGCTCGCGGGGACAGAATAGCAATCAGCCCCAGCATTTT. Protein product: CASSRGQNSNQPQHF.

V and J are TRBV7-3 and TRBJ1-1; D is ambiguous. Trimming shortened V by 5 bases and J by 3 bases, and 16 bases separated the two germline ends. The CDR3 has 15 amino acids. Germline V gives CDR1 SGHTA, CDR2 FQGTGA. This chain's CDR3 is CASSQSTSGYTEAFF. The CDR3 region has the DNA TGTGCCAGCAGCCAATCGACAAGTGGGTACACTGAAGCTTTCTTT.

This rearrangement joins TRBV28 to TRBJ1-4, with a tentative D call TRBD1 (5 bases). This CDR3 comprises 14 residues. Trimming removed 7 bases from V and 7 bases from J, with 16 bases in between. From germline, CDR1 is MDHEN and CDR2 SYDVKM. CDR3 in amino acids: CASTSRGRGEKLFF. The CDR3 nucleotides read TGTGCCAGCACCTCTAGGGGCCGCGGTGAAAAACTGTTTTTT.

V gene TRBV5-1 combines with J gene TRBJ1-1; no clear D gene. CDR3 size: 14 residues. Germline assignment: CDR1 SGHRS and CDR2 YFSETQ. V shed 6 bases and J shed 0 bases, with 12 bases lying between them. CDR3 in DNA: TGCGCCAGCACCCCCCGGCCTATGAACACTGAAGCTTTCTTT. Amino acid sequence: CASTPRPMNTEAFF.

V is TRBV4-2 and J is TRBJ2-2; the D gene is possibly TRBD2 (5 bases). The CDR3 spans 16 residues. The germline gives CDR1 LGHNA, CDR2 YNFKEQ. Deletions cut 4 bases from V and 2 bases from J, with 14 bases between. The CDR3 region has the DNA TGTGCCAGCAGCCGCCAGATAGGAGGAAACACCGGGGAGCTGTTTTTT. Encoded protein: CASSRQIGGNTGELFF.

The CDR3 DNA is TGTGCCAGCAGTTACGGCAGGTCCATGAACACTGAAGCTTTCTTT. It yields the protein CASSYGRSMNTEAFF. The chain links TRBV6-5 to TRBJ1-1; D gene unclear. Trimming left V 2 bases short and J 0 bases short, with 10 bases between. This CDR3 has 15 residues. Germline lookup yields CDR1 MNHEY and CDR2 SVGAGI.

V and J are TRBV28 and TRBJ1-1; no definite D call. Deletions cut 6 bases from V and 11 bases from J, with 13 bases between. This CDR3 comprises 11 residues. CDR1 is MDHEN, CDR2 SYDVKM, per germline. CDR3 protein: CASRDLLRAFF. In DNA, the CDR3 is TGTGCCAGCAGGGACCTGTTAAGGGCTTTCTTT.

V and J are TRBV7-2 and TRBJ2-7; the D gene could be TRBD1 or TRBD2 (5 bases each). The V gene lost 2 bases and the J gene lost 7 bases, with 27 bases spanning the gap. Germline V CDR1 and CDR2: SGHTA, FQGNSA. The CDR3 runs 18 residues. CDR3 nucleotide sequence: TGTGCCAGCAGCTTAAGGTCAGGGCCGGACAACCCTACTAGAGAGCAGTACTTC. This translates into CASSLRSGPDNPTREQYF. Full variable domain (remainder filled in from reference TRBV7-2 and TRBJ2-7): GAGVSQSPSNKVTEKGKDVELRCDPISGHTALYWYRQSLGQGLEFLIYFQGNSAPDKSGLPSDRFSAERTGGSVSTLTIQRTQQEDSAVYLCASSLRSGPDNPTREQYFGPGTRLTVT.

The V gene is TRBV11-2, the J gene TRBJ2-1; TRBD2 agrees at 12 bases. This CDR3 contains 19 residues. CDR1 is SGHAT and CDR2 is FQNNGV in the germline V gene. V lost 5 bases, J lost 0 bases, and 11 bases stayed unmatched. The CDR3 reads CASSDTSGRRLSSYNEQFF. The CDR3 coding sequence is TGTGCCAGCAGCGACACTAGCGGGAGGAGACTAAGCTCCTACAATGAGCAGTTCTTC.

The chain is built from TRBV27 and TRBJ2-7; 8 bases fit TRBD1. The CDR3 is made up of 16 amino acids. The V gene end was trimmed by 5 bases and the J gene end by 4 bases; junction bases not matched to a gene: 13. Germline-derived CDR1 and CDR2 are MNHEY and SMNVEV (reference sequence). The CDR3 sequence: CASSAPRTGKTYEQYF. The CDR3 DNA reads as TGTGCCAGCAGTGCCCCTCGGACAGGGAAGACTTACGAGCAGTACTTC.